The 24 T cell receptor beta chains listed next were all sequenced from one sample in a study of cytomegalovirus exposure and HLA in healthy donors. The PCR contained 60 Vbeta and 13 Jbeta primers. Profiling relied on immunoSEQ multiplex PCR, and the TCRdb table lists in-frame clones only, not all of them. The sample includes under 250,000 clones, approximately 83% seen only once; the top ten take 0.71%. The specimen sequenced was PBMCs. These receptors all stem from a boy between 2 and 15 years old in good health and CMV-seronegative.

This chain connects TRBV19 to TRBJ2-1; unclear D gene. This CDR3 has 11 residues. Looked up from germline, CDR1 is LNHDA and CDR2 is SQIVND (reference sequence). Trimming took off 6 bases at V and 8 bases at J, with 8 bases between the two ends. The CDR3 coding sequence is TGTGCCAGTAGCCTACCCCATGAGCAGTTCTTC. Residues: CASSLPHEQFF.

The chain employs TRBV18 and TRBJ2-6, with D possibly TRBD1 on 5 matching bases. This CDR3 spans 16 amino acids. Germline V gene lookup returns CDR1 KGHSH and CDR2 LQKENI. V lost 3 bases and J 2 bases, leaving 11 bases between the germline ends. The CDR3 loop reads CASSPDLRAGANVLTF. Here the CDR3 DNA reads TGTGCCAGCTCACCGGACCTCAGGGCTGGGGCCAACGTCCTGACTTTC.

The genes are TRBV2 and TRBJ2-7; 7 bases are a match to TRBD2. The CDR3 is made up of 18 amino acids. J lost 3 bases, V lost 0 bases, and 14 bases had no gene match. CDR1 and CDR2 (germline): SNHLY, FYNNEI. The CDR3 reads CASSEAILRAGPLYEQYF. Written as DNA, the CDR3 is TGTGCCAGCAGTGAAGCCATTCTCCGAGCGGGACCCCTCTACGAGCAGTACTTC.

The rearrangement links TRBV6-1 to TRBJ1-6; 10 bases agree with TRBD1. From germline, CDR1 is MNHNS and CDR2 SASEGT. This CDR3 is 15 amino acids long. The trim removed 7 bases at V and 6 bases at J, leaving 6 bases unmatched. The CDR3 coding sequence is TGTGCCAGCATCTTGAGGGACAGGGGTAATTCACCCCTCCACTTT. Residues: CASILRDRGNSPLHF.

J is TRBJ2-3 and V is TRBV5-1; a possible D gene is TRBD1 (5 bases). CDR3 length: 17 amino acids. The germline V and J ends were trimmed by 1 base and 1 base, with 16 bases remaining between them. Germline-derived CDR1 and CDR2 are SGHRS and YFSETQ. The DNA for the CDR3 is TGCGCCAGCAGCTTGCCCCCCCAGGGCTTGGGCACAGATACGCAGTATTTT. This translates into CASSLPPQGLGTDTQYF.

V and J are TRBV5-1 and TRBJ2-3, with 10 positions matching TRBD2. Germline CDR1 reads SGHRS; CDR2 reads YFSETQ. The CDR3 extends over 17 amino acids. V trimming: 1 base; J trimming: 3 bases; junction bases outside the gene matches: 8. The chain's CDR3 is CASSLRLAGDGTDTQYF. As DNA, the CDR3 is TGCGCCAGCAGCTTGAGGCTAGCGGGGGACGGGACAGATACGCAGTATTTT. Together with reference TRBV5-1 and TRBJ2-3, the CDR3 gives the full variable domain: KAGVTQTPRYLIKTRGQQVTLSCSPISGHRSVSWYQQTPGQGLQFLFEYFSETQRNKGNFPGRFSGRQFSNSRSEMNVSTLELGDSALYLCASSLRLAGDGTDTQYFGPGTRLTVL.

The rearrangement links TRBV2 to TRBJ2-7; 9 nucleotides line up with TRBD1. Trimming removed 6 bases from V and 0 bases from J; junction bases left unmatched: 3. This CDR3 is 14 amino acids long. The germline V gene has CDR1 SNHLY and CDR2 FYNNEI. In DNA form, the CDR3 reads TGTGCCAGCAGGGGACAGGGACCCTCCTACGAGCAGTACTTC. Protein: CASRGQGPSYEQYF.

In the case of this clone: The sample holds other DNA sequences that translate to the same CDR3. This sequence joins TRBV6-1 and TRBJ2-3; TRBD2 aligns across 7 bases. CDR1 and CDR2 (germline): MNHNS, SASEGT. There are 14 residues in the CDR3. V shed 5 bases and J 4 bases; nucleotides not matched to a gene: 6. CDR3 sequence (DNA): TGTGCCAGCAGTAACAGCGGGGAGGCAGATACGCAGTATTTT. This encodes CASSNSGEADTQYF.

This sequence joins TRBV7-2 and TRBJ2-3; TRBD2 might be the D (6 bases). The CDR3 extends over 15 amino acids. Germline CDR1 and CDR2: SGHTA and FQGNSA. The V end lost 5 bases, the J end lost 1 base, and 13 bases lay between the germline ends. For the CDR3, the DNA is TGTGCCAGCAGCCCGGGGGTGGTGGGCACAGATACGCAGTATTTT. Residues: CASSPGVVGTDTQYF. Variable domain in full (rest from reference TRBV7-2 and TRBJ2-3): GAGVSQSPSNKVTEKGKDVELRCDPISGHTALYWYRQSLGQGLEFLIYFQGNSAPDKSGLPSDRFSAERTGGSVSTLTIQRTQQEDSAVYLCASSPGVVGTDTQYFGPGTRLTVL.

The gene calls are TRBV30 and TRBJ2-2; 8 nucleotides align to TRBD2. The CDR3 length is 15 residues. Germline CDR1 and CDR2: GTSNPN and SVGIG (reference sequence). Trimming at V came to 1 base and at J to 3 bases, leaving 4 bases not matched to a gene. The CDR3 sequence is CAWSGTSRYTGELFF. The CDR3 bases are TGTGCCTGGAGTGGGACTAGCCGTTACACCGGGGAGCTGTTTTTT.

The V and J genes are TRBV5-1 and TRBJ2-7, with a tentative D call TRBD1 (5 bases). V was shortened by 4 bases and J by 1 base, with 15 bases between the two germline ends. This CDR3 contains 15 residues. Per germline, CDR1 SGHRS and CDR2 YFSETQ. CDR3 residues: CASSPRRGQSYEQYF. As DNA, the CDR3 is TGCGCCAGCAGCCCAAGAAGGGGCCAGTCCTACGAGCAGTACTTC.

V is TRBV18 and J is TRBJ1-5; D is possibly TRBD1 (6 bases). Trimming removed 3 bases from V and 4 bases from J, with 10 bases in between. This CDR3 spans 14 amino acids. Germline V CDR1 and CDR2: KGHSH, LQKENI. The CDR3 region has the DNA TGTGCCAGCTCACCTACAGGGAAGAATCAGCCCCAGCATTTT. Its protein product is CASSPTGKNQPQHF.

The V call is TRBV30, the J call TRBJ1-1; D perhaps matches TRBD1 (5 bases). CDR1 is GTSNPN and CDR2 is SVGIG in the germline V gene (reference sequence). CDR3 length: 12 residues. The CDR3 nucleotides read TGTGCTCACAAAGGGGCCGGCACTGAAGCTTTCTTT. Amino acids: CAHKGAGTEAFF.

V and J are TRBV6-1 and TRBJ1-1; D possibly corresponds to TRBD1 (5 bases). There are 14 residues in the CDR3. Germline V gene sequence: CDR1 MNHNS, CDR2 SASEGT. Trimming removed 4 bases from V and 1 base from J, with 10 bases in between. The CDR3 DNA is TGTGCCAGCAGTGGGACACCTAAGAACACTGAAGCTTTCTTT. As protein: CASSGTPKNTEAFF.

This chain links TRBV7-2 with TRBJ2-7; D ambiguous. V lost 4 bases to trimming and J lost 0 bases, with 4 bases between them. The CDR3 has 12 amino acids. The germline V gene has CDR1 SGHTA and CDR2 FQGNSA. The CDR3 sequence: CASSSHSYEQYF. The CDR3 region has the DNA TGTGCCAGCAGCTCCCACTCCTACGAGCAGTACTTC.

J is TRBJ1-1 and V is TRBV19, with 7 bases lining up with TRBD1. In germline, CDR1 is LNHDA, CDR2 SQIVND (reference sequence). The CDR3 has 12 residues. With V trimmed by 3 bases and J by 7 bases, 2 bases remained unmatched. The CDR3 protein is CASSMGTDEAFF. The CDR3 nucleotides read TGTGCCAGTAGTATGGGGACAGATGAAGCTTTCTTT.

CDR3 coding DNA: TGTGCCAGCAGCGTAGGAGACGGGTATGGCTACACCTTC. Protein: CASSVGDGYGYTF. This chain joins TRBV9 and TRBJ1-2; no definite D call. This CDR3 has 13 residues. V dropped 0 bases and J dropped 5 bases, with 8 bases sitting between them. Looked up from germline, CDR1 is SGDLS and CDR2 is YYNGEE.

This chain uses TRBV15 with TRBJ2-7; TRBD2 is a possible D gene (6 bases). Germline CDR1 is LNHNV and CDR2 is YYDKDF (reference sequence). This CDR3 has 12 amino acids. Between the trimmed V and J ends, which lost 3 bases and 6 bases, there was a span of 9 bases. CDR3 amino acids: CATSSGGIEQYF. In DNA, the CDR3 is TGTGCCACCAGCAGTGGAGGGATCGAGCAGTACTTC.

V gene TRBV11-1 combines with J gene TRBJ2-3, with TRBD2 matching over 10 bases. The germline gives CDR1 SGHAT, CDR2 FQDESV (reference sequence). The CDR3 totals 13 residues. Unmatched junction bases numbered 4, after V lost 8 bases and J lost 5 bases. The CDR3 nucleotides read TGTGCCAGCGGACTAGCGGCAGGAGATACGCAGTATTTT. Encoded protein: CASGLAAGDTQYF.

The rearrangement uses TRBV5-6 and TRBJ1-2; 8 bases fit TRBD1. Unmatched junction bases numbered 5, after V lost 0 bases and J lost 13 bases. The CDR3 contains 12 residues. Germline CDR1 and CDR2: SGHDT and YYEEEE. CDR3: CASSLGQGIFTF. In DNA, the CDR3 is TGTGCCAGCAGCTTGGGACAGGGGATCTTCACCTTC.

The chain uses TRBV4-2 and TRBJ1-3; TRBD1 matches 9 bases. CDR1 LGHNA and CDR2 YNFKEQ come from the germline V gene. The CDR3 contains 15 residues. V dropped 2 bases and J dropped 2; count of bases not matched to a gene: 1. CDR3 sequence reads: CASSQTGGAGNTIYF. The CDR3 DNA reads TGTGCCAGCAGCCAAACAGGGGGCGCTGGAAACACCATATATTTT.

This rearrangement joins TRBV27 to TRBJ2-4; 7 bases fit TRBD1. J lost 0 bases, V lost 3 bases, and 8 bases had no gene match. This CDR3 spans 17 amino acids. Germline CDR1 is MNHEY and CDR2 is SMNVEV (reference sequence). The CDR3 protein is CASSFVYRGRAKNIQYF. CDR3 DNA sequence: TGTGCCAGCAGTTTTGTGTATAGGGGGCGAGCCAAAAACATTCAGTACTTC.

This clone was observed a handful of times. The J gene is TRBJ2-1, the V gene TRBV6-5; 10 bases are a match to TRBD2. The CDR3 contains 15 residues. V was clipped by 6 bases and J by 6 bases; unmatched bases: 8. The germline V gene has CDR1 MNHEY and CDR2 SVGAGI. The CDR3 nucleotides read TGTGCCAGCAGCATCGGGACTAGCGCCTTCAATGAGCAGTTCTTC. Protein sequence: CASSIGTSAFNEQFF.

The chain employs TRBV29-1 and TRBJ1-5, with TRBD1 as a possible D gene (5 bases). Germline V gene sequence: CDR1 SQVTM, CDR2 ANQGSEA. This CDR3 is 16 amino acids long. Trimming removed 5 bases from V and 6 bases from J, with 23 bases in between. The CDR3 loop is CSVLVAVAGPGQPQHF. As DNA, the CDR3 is TGCAGCGTTTTAGTCGCGGTGGCAGGGCCGGGTCAGCCCCAGCATTTT.